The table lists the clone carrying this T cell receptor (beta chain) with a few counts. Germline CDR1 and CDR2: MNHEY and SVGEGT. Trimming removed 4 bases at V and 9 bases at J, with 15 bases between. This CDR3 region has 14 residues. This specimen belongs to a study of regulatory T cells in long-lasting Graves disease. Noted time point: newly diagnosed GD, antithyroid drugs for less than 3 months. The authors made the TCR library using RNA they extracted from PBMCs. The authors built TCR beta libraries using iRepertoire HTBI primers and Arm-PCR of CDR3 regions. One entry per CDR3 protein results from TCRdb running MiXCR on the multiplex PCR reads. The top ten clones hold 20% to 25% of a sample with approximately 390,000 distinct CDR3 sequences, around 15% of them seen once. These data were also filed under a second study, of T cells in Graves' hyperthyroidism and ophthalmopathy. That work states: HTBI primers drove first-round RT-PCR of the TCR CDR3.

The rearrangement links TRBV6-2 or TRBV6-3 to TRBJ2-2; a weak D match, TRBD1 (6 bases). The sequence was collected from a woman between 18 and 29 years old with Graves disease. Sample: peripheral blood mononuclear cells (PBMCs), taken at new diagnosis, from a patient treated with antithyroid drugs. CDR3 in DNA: TGTGCCAGCAGTTCGTACAGGGCCCGCTGGGAGCTGTTTTTT. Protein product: CASSSYRARWELFF.